The 14 T cell receptor beta chains reported below all come from one sample, sequenced in a study of blood T cells in healthy people across ages. Sample-barcoded 5' priming and a J-beta primer mix drove a second PCR of 7 to 11 cycles. One entry per CDR3 protein results from TCRdb running MiXCR on the 5' RACE reads. The sample carries over a million distinct CDR3 sequences, about 45% recorded once. The sequenced sample consisted of blood. The receptor source for this set is a woman aged 18-30 years in good health.

As regards this clonotype: An end of the junction does not agree with germline; a read error may underlie this. The J gene is TRBJ1-5, the V gene TRBV7-9, with 8 bases fitting TRBD1. This CDR3 comprises 15 residues. CDR1 and CDR2 from the germline V gene are SEHNR and FQNEAQ (reference sequence). The CDR3 DNA sequence: TGTGCCCGCAGCTTAGCGGACAGGGGCAATCAGCCCCAGCATTTT. This codes for CARSLADRGNQPQHF.

This clonotype was counted a few times. This sequence joins TRBV6-2 or TRBV6-3 and TRBJ2-3, with unresolved D. The CDR3 covers 13 residues. The germline V gene encodes CDR1 MNHEY and CDR2 SVGEGT. Trimming cost V 4 bases and J 2 bases, with 7 bases left between them. CDR3 bases: TGTGCCAGCAGTTTACAGTACACAGATACGCAGTATTTT. This sequence encodes CASSLQYTDTQYF.

This chain connects TRBV2 to TRBJ2-1; 7 bases map to TRBD2. The CDR3 is 12 residues long. Germline lookup yields CDR1 SNHLY and CDR2 FYNNEI. The CDR3 loop is CTTGTTPHEQFF. CDR3 nucleotide sequence: TGTACCACCGGGACTACACCCCATGAGCAGTTCTTC.

The chain carries TRBV27 and TRBJ2-7; 9 bases are shared with TRBD2. Looked up from germline, CDR1 is MNHEY and CDR2 is SMNVEV (reference sequence). The trim removed 0 bases at V and 5 bases at J, leaving 2 bases unmatched. The CDR3 consists of 14 residues. The CDR3 DNA is TGTGCCAGCAGTTTATCTTGGACTAGCGACGAGCAGTACTTC. Its translation is CASSLSWTSDEQYF.

This clonotype has at least ten counts. The chain carries TRBV12-3 or TRBV12-4 and TRBJ2-3; D is perhaps TRBD1 (6 bases). The CDR3 is 13 residues long. The V gene lost 3 bases and the J gene lost 4 bases, with 8 bases spanning the gap. CDR3 amino acids: CASSLGASDTQYF. In DNA form, the CDR3 reads TGTGCCAGCAGTTTGGGGGCGTCAGATACGCAGTATTTT.

The table lists this clonotype with a few counts. The chain carries TRBV5-1 and TRBJ2-1, with 8 bases matching TRBD2. The J call may be incorrect, as the DNA end agrees better with TRBJ2-7. Germline CDR1 is SGHRS and CDR2 is YFSETQ. This CDR3 is built from 16 residues. The CDR3 here is CASSPSLAASYNEQYF. CDR3 in DNA: TGCGCCAGCAGCCCGTCACTAGCGGCCTCCTACAATGAGCAGTACTTC.

This clonotype came up a few times. This sequence joins TRBV5-1 and TRBJ2-7; 13 bases align to TRBD2. Germline CDR1 SGHRS, CDR2 YFSETQ. V lost 3 bases and J lost 0; bases outside the gene matches: 9. The CDR3 runs 18 residues. CDR3 nucleotides: TGCGCCAGCAGCTCCCCCGGACTAGCGGGAGCCTACTCCTACGAGCAGTACTTC. Residues: CASSSPGLAGAYSYEQYF.

The chain has TRBV7-2 and TRBJ2-3; D remains unclear. The germline V and J ends were trimmed by 4 bases and 0 bases, with 14 bases remaining between them. The CDR3 consists of 16 residues. Germline V gives CDR1 SGHTA, CDR2 FQGNSA. The CDR3 sequence is CASSYRGPHSTDTQYF. The CDR3 DNA is TGTGCCAGCAGCTACCGAGGACCACACAGCACAGATACGCAGTATTTT.

The chain couples TRBV28 to TRBJ2-1; D is uncertain. Trimming removed 9 bases at V and 9 bases at J, with 15 bases between. The CDR3 spans 12 residues. Per the germline V gene, CDR1 is MDHEN and CDR2 is SYDVKM. The CDR3 DNA reads TGTGCCAGTCGGACCCCCCGGATTGAGCAGTTCTTC. Amino acids: CASRTPRIEQFF. Full variable domain (outside the CDR3, taken from reference TRBV28 and TRBJ2-1): DVKVTQSSRYLVKRTGEKVFLECVQDMDHENMFWYRQDPGLGLRLIYFSYDVKMKEKGDIPEGYSVSREKKERFSLILESASTNQTSMYLCASRTPRIEQFFGPGTRLTVL.

The rearrangement joins TRBV27 to TRBJ2-7; D is possibly TRBD1 (7 bases). V gave up 3 bases and J gave up 7 bases, with 19 bases separating them. Looked up from germline, CDR1 is MNHEY and CDR2 is SMNVEV (reference sequence). The CDR3 has 15 amino acids. CDR3 nucleotides: TGTGCCAGCAGTTTCGACAGGGTACCGACTAGTGAGCAGTACTTC. Its translation: CASSFDRVPTSEQYF.

V gene TRBV2 combines with J gene TRBJ1-1; D call uncertain. Trimming left V 0 bases short and J 7 bases short, with 12 bases between. CDR1 and CDR2 (germline): SNHLY, FYNNEI. The length of the CDR3 is 14 residues. DNA of the CDR3: TGTGCCAGCAGTGAAGCGGCTTCTGCCAGTGAAGCTTTCTTT. Amino acids: CASSEAASASEAFF.

This clonotype occurred once. The chain joins TRBV4-1 to TRBJ1-1; D gene unclear. V was clipped by 2 bases and J by 4 bases, with 11 bases between them. From germline, CDR1 is MGHRA and CDR2 YSYEKL. This CDR3 spans 14 amino acids. CDR3 in DNA: TGCGCCAGCAGCCAACCCTTGATCCCCACTGAAGCTTTCTTT. Translated: CASSQPLIPTEAFF.

This clonotype showed up just a few times. This rearrangement joins TRBV6-2 or TRBV6-3 to TRBJ2-5; D uncertain. Looked up from germline, CDR1 is MNHEY and CDR2 is SVGEGT. CDR3 length: 14 residues. With 0 bases removed from V and 5 bases from J, the gap between germline ends came to 10 bases. The CDR3 protein is CASSYSTRRETQYF. CDR3 nucleotide sequence: TGTGCCAGCAGTTACTCGACCAGACGGGAGACCCAGTACTTC.

V gene TRBV4-3 combines with J gene TRBJ1-5, with D uncertain. The germline CDR1 and CDR2 sequences are LGHNA and YSLEER. Trimming stripped 1 base from V and 5 bases from J, with 12 bases between. This CDR3 has 15 residues. Written as DNA, the CDR3 is TGCGCCAGCAGCCAAGCACCAAAGGTGGATCAGCCCCAGCATTTT. Translation: CASSQAPKVDQPQHF.